The sequence of this T cell receptor (beta chain) was determined in a study of blood T cell repertoires in COVID-19. Some clones are missing from TCRdb's copy, which holds only in-frame ones; the method was immunoSEQ multiplex PCR. Seen here are 88,000 or so clones, around four fifths observed once, and the top ten hold 9.5% to 12%. Germline V gene lookup returns CDR1 MNHEY and CDR2 SVGEGT. The CDR3 totals 13 residues. Trimming stripped 2 bases from V and 2 bases from J, with 7 bases between. Sequencing was performed on peripheral blood. This TCR was sampled from a human donor in a cohort sampled during active COVID-19. The V and J genes are TRBV6-2 or TRBV6-3 and TRBJ2-7; TRBD1 is a possible D gene (5 bases). For the CDR3, the DNA is TGTGCCAGCAGTTACGACAGAGCCTACGAGCAGTACTTC. Protein sequence: CASSYDRAYEQYF.